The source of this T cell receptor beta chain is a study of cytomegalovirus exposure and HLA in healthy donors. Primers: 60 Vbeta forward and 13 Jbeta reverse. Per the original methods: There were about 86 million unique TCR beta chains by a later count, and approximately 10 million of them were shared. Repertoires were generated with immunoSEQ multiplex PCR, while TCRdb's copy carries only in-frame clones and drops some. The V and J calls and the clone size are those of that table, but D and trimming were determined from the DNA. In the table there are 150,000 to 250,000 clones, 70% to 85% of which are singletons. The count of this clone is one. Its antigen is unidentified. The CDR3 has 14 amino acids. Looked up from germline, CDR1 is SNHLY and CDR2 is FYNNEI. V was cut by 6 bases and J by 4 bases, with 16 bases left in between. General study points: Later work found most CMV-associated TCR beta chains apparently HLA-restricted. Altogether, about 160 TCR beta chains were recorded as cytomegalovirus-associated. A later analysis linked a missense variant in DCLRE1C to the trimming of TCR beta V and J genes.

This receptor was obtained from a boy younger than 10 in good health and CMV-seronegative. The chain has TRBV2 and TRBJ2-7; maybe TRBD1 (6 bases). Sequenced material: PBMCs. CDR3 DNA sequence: TGTGCCAGCAGATTACGGGACACTTTTTACGAGCAGTACTTC. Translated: CASRLRDTFYEQYF.